This entry is about one T cell receptor (beta chain). TCRdb's copy holds only in-frame clones and misses some; the assay was immunoSEQ multiplex PCR. The sample records about 260,000 clones, about 86% being singletons. This sample is part of a study of blood T cell repertoires in COVID-19. Study overall: PBMCs, B-cell-depleted T cells, or T cells were the source of the cDNA or gDNA that made up the material.

CDR3 size: 15 residues. With 3 bases clipped from V and 3 bases from J, the junction kept 5 bases outside the gene matches. The germline CDR1 and CDR2 sequences are LNHDA and SQIVND (reference sequence). Study members were between about 18 and 95 years old and lived in 20 to 30 US regions. Sequenced input: PBMCs or T cells enriched from blood (not recorded which). This TCR was sampled from a young man with acute COVID-19. The chain links TRBV19 to TRBJ2-3; 8 bases match TRBD1. CDR3 sequence reads: CASSIANRGTDTQYF. The CDR3 nucleotides are TGTGCCAGTAGTATTGCCAACAGGGGGACAGATACGCAGTATTTT. Together with reference TRBV19 and TRBJ2-3, the CDR3 gives the full variable domain: DGGITQSPKYLFRKEGQNVTLSCEQNLNHDAMYWYRQDPGQGLRLIYYSQIVNDFQKGDIAEGYSVSREKKESFPLTVTSAQKNPTAFYLCASSIANRGTDTQYFGPGTRLTVL.